Detailed here is one TCR beta chain. Its antigen is as yet unknown. At one of its ends the junction is not consistent with the germline gene, which may arise from a read error. This entry is derived from a study of tumor and adjacent non-tumor tissue in lung cancer. Study-level results: In normal lung, the top 100 clones were significantly more dominant than in tumor. Significantly higher TCR diversity was found in tumor than normal lung.

This sample's RNA came from whole unsorted tissue. Donors were chemotherapy-naive, newly diagnosed lung cancer surgical patients in China, August–late 2014. TCRbeta libraries were built with three rounds of nested PCR, modified from ARM-PCR. One entry per CDR3 protein, called by TCRdb with MiXCR from the multiplex PCR reads. The data hold over 60,000 distinct CDR3 sequences, with over 75% observed a single time. The receptor was derived from a woman between 50 and 59 years old with non-small cell lung cancer. Sequenced input: lung tumor tissue.

DNA of the CDR3: TGCGCCAGCAGCTTGGCAGGGGTCACTGAAGCTTTATTT. Translated, it gives CASSLAGVTEALF. The V gene is TRBV5-1, the J gene TRBJ1-1; D perhaps matches TRBD1 (6 bases). The length of the CDR3 is 13 residues. Germline loops: CDR1 SGHRS, CDR2 YFSETQ.